What follows are 21 T cell receptor beta chains derived from one specimen sequenced in a study of OX40 agonist ivuxolimab in advanced cancers. TCRdb's table, derived via immunoSEQ multiplex PCR, lists solely in-frame clones and lacks some. The data contain around 30,000 clones, around 90% of them singletons. The sequenced sample was CD4+ or CD8+ T cells sorted from blood, obtained in a trial of the OX40 agonist ivuxolimab. The receptors derive from an adult with an advanced solid tumor such as melanoma, head and neck, liver or kidney cancer.

The chain combines TRBV25-1 with TRBJ2-3; D remains ambiguous. The CDR3 loop spans 13 amino acids. Per the germline V gene, CDR1 is MGHDK and CDR2 is SYGVNS. V lost 1 base, J lost 3 bases, and 5 bases lay in between. The CDR3: CASSESPTDTQYF. The CDR3 nucleotides read TGTGCCAGCAGTGAATCCCCAACAGATACGCAGTATTTT.

V gene TRBV5-8 combines with J gene TRBJ2-6, with D tentatively TRBD1 (6 bases). Trimming stripped 3 bases from V and 2 bases from J, with 15 bases between. The CDR3 has 17 residues. Germline CDR1 is SGHTS and CDR2 is YDEGEE. CDR3 sequence reads: CASSSEVSGAGANVLTF. CDR3 DNA: TGTGCCAGCAGCTCGGAGGTGTCAGGGGCTGGGGCCAACGTCCTGACTTTC.

The chain has TRBV5-5 and TRBJ1-5; TRBD1 agrees at 8 bases. The V gene's germline CDR1 is SGHKS and CDR2 YYEKEE (reference sequence). The trim removed 0 bases at V and 7 bases at J, leaving 6 bases unmatched. The CDR3 runs to 15 residues. CDR3 loop: CASSLGATGDQPQHF. The CDR3 DNA reads TGTGCCAGCAGCTTGGGGGCGACAGGGGACCAGCCCCAGCATTTT.

This sequence joins TRBV28 and TRBJ2-7, with a tentative D call TRBD2 (6 bases). V dropped 2 bases and J dropped 6 bases, with 14 bases sitting between them. CDR1 and CDR2 from the germline V gene are MDHEN and SYDVKM. This CDR3 is built from 14 residues. The CDR3 is CASSLGGRRSEQYF. The CDR3 bases are TGTGCCAGCAGTTTAGGAGGGAGAAGGAGCGAGCAGTACTTC.

The J gene is TRBJ2-1, the V gene TRBV7-2; 7 positions agree with TRBD2. Germline V gene data show CDR1 as SGHTA and CDR2 as FQGNSA. V gave up 5 bases and J gave up 9 bases; unmatched junction bases: 7. The CDR3 loop spans 13 amino acids. This CDR3 is CASSRQWGGEQFF. DNA of the CDR3: TGTGCCAGCAGCCGACAGTGGGGGGGTGAGCAGTTCTTC.

The rearrangement uses TRBV19 and TRBJ2-3, with TRBD2 matching 10 bases. With V trimmed by 5 bases and J by 4 bases, 9 bases remained unmatched. Germline V gives CDR1 LNHDA, CDR2 SQIVND (reference sequence). The CDR3 loop spans 16 amino acids. Here the CDR3 reads CASSSQRGGLSDTQYF. CDR3 bases: TGTGCCAGTAGTTCCCAGCGGGGGGGCCTCTCAGATACGCAGTATTTT.

J is TRBJ2-5 and V is TRBV11-2; D possibly corresponds to TRBD1 (5 bases). Trimming took off 0 bases at V and 5 bases at J, with 10 bases between the two ends. The CDR3 extends over 14 amino acids. CDR1 SGHAT and CDR2 FQNNGV come from the germline V gene. The CDR3 here is CASSLDRAVETQYF. CDR3 nucleotides: TGTGCCAGCAGCTTAGACAGGGCGGTGGAGACCCAGTACTTC.

The rearrangement links TRBV19 to TRBJ2-1; no firm D call. Germline V gene lookup returns CDR1 LNHDA and CDR2 SQIVND (reference sequence). V dropped 1 base and J dropped 1 base, with 8 bases sitting between them. The CDR3 covers 15 residues. CDR3 DNA: TGTGCCAGTAGTATAGTTACGGCTTCCTACAATGAGCAGTTCTTC. This translates into CASSIVTASYNEQFF.

V is TRBV4-2 and J is TRBJ1-5; TRBD1 matches at 7 bases. The CDR3 extends over 15 amino acids. CDR1 LGHNA and CDR2 YNFKEQ come from the germline V gene. The ends lost 0 bases at V and 4 bases at J; junction bases unmatched: 3. The CDR3 is CASSQDGQANQPQHF. In DNA, the CDR3 is TGTGCCAGCAGCCAAGATGGACAGGCAAATCAGCCCCAGCATTTT.

J is TRBJ1-1 and V is TRBV19, with D tentatively TRBD1 (6 bases). With 3 bases removed from V and 0 bases from J, the gap between germline ends came to 14 bases. The CDR3 covers 16 residues. The germline V gene encodes CDR1 LNHDA and CDR2 SQIVND (reference sequence). CDR3 region: CASSINQGPMNTEAFF. For the CDR3, the DNA is TGTGCCAGTAGTATTAACCAGGGGCCGATGAACACTGAAGCTTTCTTT.

The CDR3 is CASSYRTDTQYF. CDR3 bases: TGTGCCAGCAGTTACAGAACAGATACGCAGTATTTT. The chain links TRBV6-6 to TRBJ2-3; D unresolved. The CDR3 totals 12 residues. The germline gives CDR1 MNHNY, CDR2 SVGAGI (reference sequence). Trimming left V 2 bases short and J 3 bases short, with 3 bases between.

The chain combines TRBV30 with TRBJ2-1, with 8 bases lining up with TRBD2. The germline V gene encodes CDR1 GTSNPN and CDR2 SVGIG (reference sequence). With V trimmed by 5 bases and J by 6 bases, 15 bases remained unmatched. The length of the CDR3 is 16 residues. The CDR3 here is CAWGRGLAGIGNEQFF. CDR3 DNA sequence: TGTGCCTGGGGGAGGGGCCTAGCGGGTATAGGCAATGAGCAGTTCTTC.

The chain couples TRBV7-9 to TRBJ2-1, with a possible D match to TRBD2 (6 bases). Germline V gene data show CDR1 as SEHNR and CDR2 as FQNEAQ (reference sequence). CDR3 length: 13 residues. The V end was cut by 5 bases, the J end by 4 bases, with 9 bases between. The CDR3 DNA reads as TGTGCCAGCAGCATGGGAGGTTACAATGAGCAGTTCTTC. Its protein is CASSMGGYNEQFF.

About this clone itself: The junction shows a germline mismatch at one end, possibly a read error. This chain links TRBV9 with TRBJ2-7, with D tentatively TRBD2 (6 bases). The CDR3 is 11 amino acids. CDR1 and CDR2 (germline): SGDLS, YYNGEE. CDR3 loop: CASSVEKRVDF. The CDR3 DNA follows: TGTGCCAGCAGCGTAGAAAAGCGGGTTGACTTC.

The rearrangement joins TRBV10-2 to TRBJ2-2; tentatively, D is TRBD2 (5 bases). This CDR3 comprises 15 residues. Trimming pared 3 bases from V and 3 bases from J, leaving 11 bases between. CDR1 is WSHSY and CDR2 is SAAADI in the germline V gene. The CDR3 protein is CASSDSRVYTGELFF. The CDR3 nucleotides are TGCGCCAGCAGTGATTCGCGGGTTTACACCGGGGAGCTGTTTTTT.

On this clone: Other DNA sequences of this sample code for an identical CDR3. The V call is TRBV2, the J call TRBJ2-2; D remains unclear. The germline V gene encodes CDR1 SNHLY and CDR2 FYNNEI. This CDR3 has 13 amino acids. V shed 6 bases and J shed 2 bases, with 7 bases lying between them. DNA for the CDR3: TGTGCCAGCAGGACGGTAAACACCGGGGAGCTGTTTTTT. This encodes CASRTVNTGELFF.

The J gene is TRBJ1-2, the V gene TRBV4-3; D not certain. The CDR3 covers 15 residues. Trimming removed 0 bases at V and 4 bases at J, with 12 bases between. Germline V gives CDR1 LGHNA, CDR2 YSLEER. CDR3 sequence: CASSQDWREAYGYTF. The CDR3 DNA sequence: TGCGCCAGCAGCCAAGATTGGCGGGAAGCCTATGGCTACACCTTC.

The genes are TRBV28 and TRBJ2-7; 9 nucleotides match TRBD1. The CDR3 sequence is 15 residues long. The germline gives CDR1 MDHEN, CDR2 SYDVKM. Trimming cost V 6 bases and J 3 bases; bases outside gene matches: 9. CDR3 DNA: TGTGCCAGCAGCTCGAGCGGACAGGGGATCTACGAGCAGTACTTC. Residues: CASSSSGQGIYEQYF.

This clone was detected once. This chain uses TRBV18 with TRBJ2-7, with no clear D. Trimming shortened V by 3 bases and J by 2 bases, and 8 bases separated the two germline ends. Germline assignment: CDR1 KGHSH and CDR2 LQKENI. The CDR3 length is 13 residues. The CDR3 region is CASSPAGPYEQYF. The DNA for the CDR3 is TGTGCCAGCTCACCCGCAGGTCCCTACGAGCAGTACTTC. Drawing the rest from reference TRBV18 and TRBJ2-7, the complete variable domain is NAGVMQNPRHLVRRRGQEARLRCSPMKGHSHVYWYRQLPEEGLKFMVYLQKENIIDESGMPKERFSAEFPKEGPSILRIQQVVRGDSAAYFCASSPAGPYEQYFGPGTRLTVT.

The rearrangement uses TRBV28 and TRBJ2-1, with TRBD1 as a possible D gene (6 bases). V was shortened by 7 bases and J by 10 bases, with 14 bases between the two germline ends. The CDR3 has 12 residues. Germline V gene sequence: CDR1 MDHEN, CDR2 SYDVKM. The CDR3: CASTKAGVEQFF. The CDR3 DNA is TGTGCCAGCACCAAGGCAGGGGTAGAGCAGTTCTTC.

This chain uses TRBV18 with TRBJ1-1; tentatively, D is TRBD1 (5 bases). Looked up from germline, CDR1 is KGHSH and CDR2 is LQKENI. Trimming removed 6 bases at V and 1 base at J, with 18 bases between. This CDR3 region has 16 residues. CDR3 sequence: CASSPRSLGGNTEAFF. As DNA, the CDR3 is TGTGCCAGCTCCCCGAGGTCTTTGGGGGGGAACACTGAAGCTTTCTTT. The full variable domain, in which reference TRBV18 and TRBJ1-1 provide the parts outside the CDR3, is NAGVMQNPRHLVRRRGQEARLRCSPMKGHSHVYWYRQLPEEGLKFMVYLQKENIIDESGMPKERFSAEFPKEGPSILRIQQVVRGDSAAYFCASSPRSLGGNTEAFFGQGTRLTVV.